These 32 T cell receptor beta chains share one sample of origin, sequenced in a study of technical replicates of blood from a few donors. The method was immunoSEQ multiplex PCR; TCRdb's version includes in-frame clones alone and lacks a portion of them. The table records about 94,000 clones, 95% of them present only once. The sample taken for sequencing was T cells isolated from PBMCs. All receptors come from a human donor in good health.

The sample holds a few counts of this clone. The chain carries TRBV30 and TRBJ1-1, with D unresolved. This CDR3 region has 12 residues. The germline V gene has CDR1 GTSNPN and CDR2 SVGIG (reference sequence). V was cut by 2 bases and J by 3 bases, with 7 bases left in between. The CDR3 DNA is TGTGCCTGGAGTCTGACACACACTGAAGCTTTCTTT. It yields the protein CAWSLTHTEAFF.

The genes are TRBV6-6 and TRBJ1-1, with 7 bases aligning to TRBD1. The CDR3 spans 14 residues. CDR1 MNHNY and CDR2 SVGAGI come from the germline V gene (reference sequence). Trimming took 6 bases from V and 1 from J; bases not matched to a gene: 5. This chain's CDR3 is CASSQGQTNTEAFF. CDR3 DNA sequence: TGTGCCAGCAGCCAGGGACAGACGAACACTGAAGCTTTCTTT.

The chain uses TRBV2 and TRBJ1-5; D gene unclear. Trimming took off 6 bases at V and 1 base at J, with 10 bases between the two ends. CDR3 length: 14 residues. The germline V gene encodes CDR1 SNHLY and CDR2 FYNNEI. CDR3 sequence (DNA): TGTGCCAGCAGGGGCCCGACAAGCAATCAGCCCCAGCATTTT. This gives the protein CASRGPTSNQPQHF.

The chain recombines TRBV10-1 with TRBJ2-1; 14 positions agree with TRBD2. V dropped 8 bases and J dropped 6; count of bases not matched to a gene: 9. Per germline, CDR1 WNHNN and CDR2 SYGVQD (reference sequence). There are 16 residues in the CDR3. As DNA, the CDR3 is TGCGCCAGCGGGCCCCGACTAGCGGGAGGGATCAATGAGCAGTTCTTC. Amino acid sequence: CASGPRLAGGINEQFF.

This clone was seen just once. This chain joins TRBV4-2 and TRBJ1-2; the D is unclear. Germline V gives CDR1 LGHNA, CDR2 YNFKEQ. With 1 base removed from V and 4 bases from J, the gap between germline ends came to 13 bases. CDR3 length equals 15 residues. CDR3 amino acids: CASSQATGGTYGYTF. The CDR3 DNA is TGTGCCAGCAGCCAAGCGACGGGAGGCACCTATGGCTACACCTTC.

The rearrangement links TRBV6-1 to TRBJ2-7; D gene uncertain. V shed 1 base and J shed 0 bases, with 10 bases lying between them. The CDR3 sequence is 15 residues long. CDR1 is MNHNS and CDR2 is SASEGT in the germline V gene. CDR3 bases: TGTGCCAGCAGTGAAGGGTATCAGGTCTCCTACGAGCAGTACTTC. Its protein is CASSEGYQVSYEQYF.

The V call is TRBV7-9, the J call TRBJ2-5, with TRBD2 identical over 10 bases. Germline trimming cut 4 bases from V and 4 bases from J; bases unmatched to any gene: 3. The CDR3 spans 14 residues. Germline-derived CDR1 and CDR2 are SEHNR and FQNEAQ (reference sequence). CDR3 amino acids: CASSSRTSGETQYF. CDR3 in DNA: TGTGCCAGCAGCTCCCGGACTAGCGGAGAGACCCAGTACTTC.

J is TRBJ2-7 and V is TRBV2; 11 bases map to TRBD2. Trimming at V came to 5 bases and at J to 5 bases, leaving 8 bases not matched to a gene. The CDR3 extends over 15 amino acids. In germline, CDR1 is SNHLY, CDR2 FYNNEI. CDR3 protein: CASSNGLAGINEQYF. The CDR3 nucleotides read TGTGCCAGCAGTAATGGACTAGCGGGTATTAACGAGCAGTACTTC.

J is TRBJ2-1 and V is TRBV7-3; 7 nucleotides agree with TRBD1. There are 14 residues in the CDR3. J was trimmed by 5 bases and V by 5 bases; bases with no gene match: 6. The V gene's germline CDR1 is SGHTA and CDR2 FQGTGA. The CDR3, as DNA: TGTGCCAGCAGCGCCCGGGACAGAAACAATGAGCAGTTCTTC. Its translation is CASSARDRNNEQFF.

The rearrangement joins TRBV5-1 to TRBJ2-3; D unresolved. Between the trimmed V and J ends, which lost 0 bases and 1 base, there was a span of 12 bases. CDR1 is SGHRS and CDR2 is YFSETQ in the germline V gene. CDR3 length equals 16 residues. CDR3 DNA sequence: TGCGCCAGCAGCTTGGTTCCGACCCTAGGCACAGATACGCAGTATTTT. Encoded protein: CASSLVPTLGTDTQYF. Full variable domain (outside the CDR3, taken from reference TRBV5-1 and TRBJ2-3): KAGVTQTPRYLIKTRGQQVTLSCSPISGHRSVSWYQQTPGQGLQFLFEYFSETQRNKGNFPGRFSGRQFSNSRSEMNVSTLELGDSALYLCASSLVPTLGTDTQYFGPGTRLTVL.

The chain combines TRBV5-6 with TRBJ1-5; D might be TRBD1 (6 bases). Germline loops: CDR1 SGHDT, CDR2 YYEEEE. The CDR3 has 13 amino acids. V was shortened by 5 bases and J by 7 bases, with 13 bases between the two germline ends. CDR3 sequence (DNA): TGTGCCAGCAGTTTAACAGGGAACCAGCCCCAGCATTTT. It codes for CASSLTGNQPQHF. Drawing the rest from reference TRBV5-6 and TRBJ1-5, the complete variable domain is DAGVTQSPTHLIKTRGQQVTLRCSPKSGHDTVSWYQQALGQGPQFIFQYYEEEERQRGNFPDRFSGHQFPNYSSELNVNALLLGDSALYLCASSLTGNQPQHFGDGTRLSIL.

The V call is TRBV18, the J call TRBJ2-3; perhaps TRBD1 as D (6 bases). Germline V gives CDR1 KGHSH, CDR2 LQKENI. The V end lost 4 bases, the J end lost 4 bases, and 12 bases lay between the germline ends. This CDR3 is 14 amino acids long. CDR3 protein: CASSLSRGSDTQYF. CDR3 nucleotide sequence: TGTGCCAGCTCACTATCCAGGGGTTCAGATACGCAGTATTTT.

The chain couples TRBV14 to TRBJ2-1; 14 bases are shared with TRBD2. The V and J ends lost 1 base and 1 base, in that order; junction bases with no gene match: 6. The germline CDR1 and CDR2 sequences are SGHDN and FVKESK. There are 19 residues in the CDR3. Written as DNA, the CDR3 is TGTGCCAGCAGCCAAGGGCGGACTAGCGGGAGGTGGTCCTACAATGAGCAGTTCTTC. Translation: CASSQGRTSGRWSYNEQFF.

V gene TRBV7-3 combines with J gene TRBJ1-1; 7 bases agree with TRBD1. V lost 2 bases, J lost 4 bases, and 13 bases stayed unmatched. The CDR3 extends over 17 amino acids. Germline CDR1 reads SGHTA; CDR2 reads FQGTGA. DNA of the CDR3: TGTGCCAGCAGCTTATATCCCCTCAAGGGACAGAGCACTGAAGCTTTCTTT. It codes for CASSLYPLKGQSTEAFF. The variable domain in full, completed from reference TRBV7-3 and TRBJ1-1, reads GAGVSQTPSNKVTEKGKYVELRCDPISGHTALYWYRQSLGQGPEFLIYFQGTGAADDSGLPNDRFFAVRPEGSVSTLKIQRTERGDSAVYLCASSLYPLKGQSTEAFFGQGTRLTVV.

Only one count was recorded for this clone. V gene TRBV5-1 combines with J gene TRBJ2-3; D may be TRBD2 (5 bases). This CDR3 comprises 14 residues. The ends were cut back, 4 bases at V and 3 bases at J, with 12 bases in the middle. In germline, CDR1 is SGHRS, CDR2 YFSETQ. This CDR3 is CASSDGPGTDTQYF. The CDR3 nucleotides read TGCGCCAGCAGCGATGGACCGGGGACAGATACGCAGTATTTT.

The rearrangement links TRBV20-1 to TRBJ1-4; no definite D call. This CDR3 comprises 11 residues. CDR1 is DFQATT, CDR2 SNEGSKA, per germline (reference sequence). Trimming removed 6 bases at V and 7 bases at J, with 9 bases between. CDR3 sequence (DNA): TGCAGTGCGAAGGAGTCTGAAAAACTGTTTTTT. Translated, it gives CSAKESEKLFF.

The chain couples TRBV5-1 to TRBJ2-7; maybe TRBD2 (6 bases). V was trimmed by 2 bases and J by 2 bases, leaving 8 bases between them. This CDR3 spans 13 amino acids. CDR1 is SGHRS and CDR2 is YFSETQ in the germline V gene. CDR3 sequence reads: CASSFGGTYEQYF. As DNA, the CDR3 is TGCGCCAGCAGCTTCGGGGGAACCTACGAGCAGTACTTC.

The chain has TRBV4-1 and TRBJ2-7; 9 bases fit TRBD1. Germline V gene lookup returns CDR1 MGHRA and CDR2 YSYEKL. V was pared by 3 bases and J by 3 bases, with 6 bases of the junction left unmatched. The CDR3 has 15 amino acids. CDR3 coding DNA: TGCGCCAGCAGCCACCCCGGGACAGGGATCTACGAGCAGTACTTC. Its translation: CASSHPGTGIYEQYF.

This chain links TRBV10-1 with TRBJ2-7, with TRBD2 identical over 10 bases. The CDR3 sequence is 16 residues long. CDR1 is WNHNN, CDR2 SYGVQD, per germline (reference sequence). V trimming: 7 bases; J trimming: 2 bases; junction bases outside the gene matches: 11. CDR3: CASTMVRTSGAYEQYF. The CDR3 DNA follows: TGCGCCAGCACCATGGTGAGAACTAGCGGGGCCTACGAGCAGTACTTC.

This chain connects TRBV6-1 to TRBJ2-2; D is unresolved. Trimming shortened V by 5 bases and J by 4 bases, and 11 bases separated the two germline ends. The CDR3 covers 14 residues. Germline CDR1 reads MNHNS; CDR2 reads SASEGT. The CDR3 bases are TGTGCCAGCAGTTTAAACTGGGCCACCGGGGAGCTGTTTTTT. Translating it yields CASSLNWATGELFF.

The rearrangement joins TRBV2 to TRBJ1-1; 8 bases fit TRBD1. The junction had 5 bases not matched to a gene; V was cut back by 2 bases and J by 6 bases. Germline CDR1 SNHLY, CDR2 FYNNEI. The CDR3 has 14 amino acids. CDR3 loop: CASSEQGAMAEAFF. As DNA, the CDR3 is TGTGCCAGCAGTGAACAGGGGGCGATGGCTGAAGCTTTCTTT.

The CDR3 sequence: CASSGGANQPQHF. CDR3 DNA sequence: TGTGCCAGCAGTGGAGGAGCTAATCAGCCCCAGCATTTT. This chain joins TRBV28 and TRBJ1-5; D unresolved. The CDR3 spans 13 residues. Germline CDR1 reads MDHEN; CDR2 reads SYDVKM. V was trimmed by 5 bases and J by 4 bases, leaving 9 bases between them.

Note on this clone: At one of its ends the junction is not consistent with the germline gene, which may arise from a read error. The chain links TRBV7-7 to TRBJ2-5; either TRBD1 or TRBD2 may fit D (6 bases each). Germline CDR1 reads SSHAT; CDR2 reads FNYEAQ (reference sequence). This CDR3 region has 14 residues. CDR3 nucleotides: TGTGCTAGCAGCTTAGGGGGGCTGGGAGAGACCCAGTACTTC. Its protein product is CASSLGGLGETQYF.

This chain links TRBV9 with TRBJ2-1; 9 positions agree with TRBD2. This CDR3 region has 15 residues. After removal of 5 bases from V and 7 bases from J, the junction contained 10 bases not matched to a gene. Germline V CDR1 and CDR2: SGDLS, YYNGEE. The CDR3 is CASSVVAGVRNEQFF. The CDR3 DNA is TGTGCCAGCAGTGTTGTAGCGGGAGTGAGGAATGAGCAGTTCTTC.

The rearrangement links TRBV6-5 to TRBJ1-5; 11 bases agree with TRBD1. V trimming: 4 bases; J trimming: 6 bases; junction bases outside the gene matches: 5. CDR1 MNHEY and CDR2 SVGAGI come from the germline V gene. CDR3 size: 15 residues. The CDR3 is CASSLTGTGGQPQHF. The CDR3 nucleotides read TGTGCCAGCAGTTTGACCGGGACAGGGGGTCAGCCCCAGCATTTT.

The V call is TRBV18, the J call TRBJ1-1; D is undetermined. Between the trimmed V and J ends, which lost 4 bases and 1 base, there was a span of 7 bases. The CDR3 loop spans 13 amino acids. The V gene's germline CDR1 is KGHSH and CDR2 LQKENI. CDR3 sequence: CASSHEGNTEAFF. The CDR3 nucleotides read TGTGCCAGCTCACACGAGGGGAACACTGAAGCTTTCTTT.

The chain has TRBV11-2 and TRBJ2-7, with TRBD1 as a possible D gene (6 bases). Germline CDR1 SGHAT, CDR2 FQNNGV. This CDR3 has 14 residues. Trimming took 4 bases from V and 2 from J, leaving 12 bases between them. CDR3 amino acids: CASSSPGHPYEQYF. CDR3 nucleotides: TGTGCCAGCAGCTCCCCGGGACACCCCTACGAGCAGTACTTC.

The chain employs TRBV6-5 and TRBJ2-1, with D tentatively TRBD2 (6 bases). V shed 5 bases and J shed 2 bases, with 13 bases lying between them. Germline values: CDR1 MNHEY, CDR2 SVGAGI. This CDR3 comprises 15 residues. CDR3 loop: CASSTDGSTYNEQFF. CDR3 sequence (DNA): TGTGCCAGCAGTACTGACGGGAGCACCTACAATGAGCAGTTCTTC.

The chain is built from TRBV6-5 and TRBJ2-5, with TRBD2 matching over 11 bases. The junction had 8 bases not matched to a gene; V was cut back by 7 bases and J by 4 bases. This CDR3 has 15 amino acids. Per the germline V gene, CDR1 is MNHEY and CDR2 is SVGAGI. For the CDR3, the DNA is TGTGCCAGCACCCACGGACTAGCGGGCTTAGAGACCCAGTACTTC. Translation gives CASTHGLAGLETQYF.

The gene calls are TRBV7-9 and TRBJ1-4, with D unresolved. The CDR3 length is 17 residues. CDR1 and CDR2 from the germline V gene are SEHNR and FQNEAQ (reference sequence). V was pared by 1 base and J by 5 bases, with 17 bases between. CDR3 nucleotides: TGTGCCAGCAGCTTAGTAGGGTTAAGAGGGAACAATGAAAAACTGTTTTTT. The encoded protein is CASSLVGLRGNNEKLFF.

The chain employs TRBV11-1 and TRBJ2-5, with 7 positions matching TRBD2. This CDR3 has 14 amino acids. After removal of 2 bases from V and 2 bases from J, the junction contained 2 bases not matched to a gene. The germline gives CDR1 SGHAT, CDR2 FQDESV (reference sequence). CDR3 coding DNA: TGTGCCAGCAGCTTACTAGCGGTTCAAGAGACCCAGTACTTC. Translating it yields CASSLLAVQETQYF.

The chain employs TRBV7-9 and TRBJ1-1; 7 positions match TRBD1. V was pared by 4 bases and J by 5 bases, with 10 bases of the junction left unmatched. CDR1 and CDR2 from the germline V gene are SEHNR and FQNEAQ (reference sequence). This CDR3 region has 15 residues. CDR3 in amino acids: CASSSTQGDRTEAFF. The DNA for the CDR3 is TGTGCCAGCAGCTCCACCCAGGGGGATAGGACTGAAGCTTTCTTT.